Described below is a single TCR beta chain sequence and its context. Assay: immunoSEQ multiplex PCR; the TCRdb copy retains only in-frame clones and omits some. This table holds roughly 40,000 clones, about 94% found once. These data are taken from a study of control samples from healthy donors and cancer patients. The CDR3 covers 14 residues. V lost 6 bases and J lost 3, with 11 bases in between. Germline V gives CDR1 MDHEN, CDR2 SYDVKM. The sample was blood. This sequence joins TRBV28 and TRBJ1-4; D gene unclear. The source of this sequence is a woman between 45 and 65 years old in good health. In DNA form, the CDR3 reads TGTGCCAGCAGCCCACAGAGAGCTAATGAAAAACTGTTTTTT. Its protein product is CASSPQRANEKLFF.